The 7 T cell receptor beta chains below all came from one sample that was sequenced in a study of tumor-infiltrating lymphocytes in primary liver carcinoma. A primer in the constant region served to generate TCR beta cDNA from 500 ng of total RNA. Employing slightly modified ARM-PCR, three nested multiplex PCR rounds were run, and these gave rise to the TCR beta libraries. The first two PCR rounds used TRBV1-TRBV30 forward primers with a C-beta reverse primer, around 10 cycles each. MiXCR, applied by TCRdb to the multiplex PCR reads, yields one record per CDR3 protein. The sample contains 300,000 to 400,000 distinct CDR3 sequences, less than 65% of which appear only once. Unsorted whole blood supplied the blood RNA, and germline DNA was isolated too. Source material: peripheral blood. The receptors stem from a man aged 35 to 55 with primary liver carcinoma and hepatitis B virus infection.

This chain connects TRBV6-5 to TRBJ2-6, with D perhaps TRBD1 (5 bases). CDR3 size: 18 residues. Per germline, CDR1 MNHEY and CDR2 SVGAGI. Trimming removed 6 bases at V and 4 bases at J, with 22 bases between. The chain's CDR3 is CASRTSHDRNEGANVLTF. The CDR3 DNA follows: TGTGCCAGCAGAACAAGCCATGACAGAAACGAGGGGGCCAACGTCCTGACTTTC.

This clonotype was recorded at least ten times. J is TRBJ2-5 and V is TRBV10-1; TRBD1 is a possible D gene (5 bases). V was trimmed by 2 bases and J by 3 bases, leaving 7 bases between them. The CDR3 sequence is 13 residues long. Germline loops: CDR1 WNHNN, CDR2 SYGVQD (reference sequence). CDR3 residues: CASSEGAEETQYF. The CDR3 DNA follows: TGCGCCAGCAGTGAGGGGGCCGAAGAGACCCAGTACTTC.

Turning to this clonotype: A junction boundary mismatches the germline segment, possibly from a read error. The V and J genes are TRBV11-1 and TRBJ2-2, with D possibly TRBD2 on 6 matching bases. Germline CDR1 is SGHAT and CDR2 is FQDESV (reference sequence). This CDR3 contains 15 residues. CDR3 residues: CARSLVLASAGELFF. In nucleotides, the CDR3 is TGTGCCAGAAGCTTAGTACTAGCCTCGGCCGGGGAACTGTTTTTT.

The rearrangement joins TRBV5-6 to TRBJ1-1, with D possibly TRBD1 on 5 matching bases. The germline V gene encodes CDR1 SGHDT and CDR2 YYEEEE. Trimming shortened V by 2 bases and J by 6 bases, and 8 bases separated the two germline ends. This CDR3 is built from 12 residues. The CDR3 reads CASSFRAPEAFF. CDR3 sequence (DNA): TGTGCCAGCAGCTTCAGGGCTCCTGAAGCTTTCTTT.

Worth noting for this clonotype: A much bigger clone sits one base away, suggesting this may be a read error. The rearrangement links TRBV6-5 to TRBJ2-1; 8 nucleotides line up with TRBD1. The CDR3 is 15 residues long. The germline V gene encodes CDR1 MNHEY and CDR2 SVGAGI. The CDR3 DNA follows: TGTGCCAGCATTTACTCCGGACAGGGTATGAATGAGCAGTTCTTC. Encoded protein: CASIYSGQGMNEQFF.

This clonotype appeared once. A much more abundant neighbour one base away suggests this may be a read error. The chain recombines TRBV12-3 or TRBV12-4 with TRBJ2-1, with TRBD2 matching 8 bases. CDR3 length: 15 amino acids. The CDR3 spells CASSSGIAGWDERFF. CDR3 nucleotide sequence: TGTGCCAGCAGTTCCGGGATAGCGGGATGGGATGAGCGGTTCTTC.

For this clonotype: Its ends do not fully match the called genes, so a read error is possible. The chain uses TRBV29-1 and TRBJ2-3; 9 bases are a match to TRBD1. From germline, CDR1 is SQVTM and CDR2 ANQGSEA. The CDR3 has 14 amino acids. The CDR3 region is CSVLSGQGWYTQYF. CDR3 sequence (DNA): TGCAGCGTCCTATCGGGACAGGGTTGGTATACGCAATATTTT.